A single count supports the clone carrying this T cell receptor beta chain. This sample is drawn from a study of OX40 agonist ivuxolimab in advanced cancers. Study-wide background: Intravenous ivuxolimab at 0.01 to 10 mg/kg was given to patients every 2 weeks. Of mixed ages from about 20 to 80 and averaging approximately 60 years, the group was 65% to 85% male.

Clones were read by immunoSEQ multiplex PCR, and TCRdb kept only the in-frame ones, dropping some. The sample records about 99,000 clones, roughly 94% being singletons. The receptor's source is an adult with an advanced solid tumor such as melanoma, head and neck, liver or kidney cancer. The sample here was CD4+ or CD8+ T cells sorted from blood, taken in a trial of the OX40 agonist ivuxolimab.

The CDR3 spells CASTPDRGRVTGELFF. In DNA form, the CDR3 reads TGCGCCAGCACTCCGGACAGGGGGCGAGTCACCGGGGAGCTGTTTTTT. This chain links TRBV5-1 with TRBJ2-2, with 11 bases that match TRBD1. The CDR3 loop spans 16 amino acids. The ends lost 6 bases at V and 4 bases at J; junction bases unmatched: 8. Germline V gene lookup returns CDR1 SGHRS and CDR2 YFSETQ. Supplemented by reference TRBV5-1 and TRBJ2-2, the full variable domain reads KAGVTQTPRYLIKTRGQQVTLSCSPISGHRSVSWYQQTPGQGLQFLFEYFSETQRNKGNFPGRFSGRQFSNSRSEMNVSTLELGDSALYLCASTPDRGRVTGELFFGEGSRLTVL.